Below are 21 T cell receptor beta chains sequenced from a single sample in a study of blood T cell repertoires in COVID-19. The repertoire was sequenced with immunoSEQ multiplex PCR; TCRdb's copy has only in-frame clones and lacks some. The sample has approximately 300,000 clones, 65% to 90% seen once; the top ten hold over 9.5%. The specimen sequenced was PBMCs or T cells enriched from blood (not recorded which). The receptor set was obtained from a woman in her late teens or twenties who had recovered from COVID-19.

The table lists this clone with a count of one. V is TRBV6-2 or TRBV6-3 and J is TRBJ1-4; the D gene is possibly TRBD1 (6 bases). CDR1 is MNHEY, CDR2 SVGEGT, per germline. The CDR3 covers 16 residues. V lost 2 bases to trimming and J lost 6 bases, with 16 bases between them. The CDR3 protein is CASSYPSDRVDEKLFF. The CDR3 DNA sequence: TGTGCCAGCAGTTACCCCTCGGACAGAGTAGATGAAAAACTGTTTTTT.

The V gene is TRBV28, the J gene TRBJ1-3; D possibly corresponds to TRBD1 (6 bases). Trimming took 6 bases from V and 3 from J, leaving 15 bases between them. The germline V gene has CDR1 MDHEN and CDR2 SYDVKM. The CDR3 runs to 15 residues. The CDR3 DNA reads as TGTGCCAGCAGAATGCGGGGGGCTAGTGGAAACACCATATATTTT. This sequence encodes CASRMRGASGNTIYF.

The count of this clone is one. The chain combines TRBV15 with TRBJ1-2; D uncertain. Germline V lookup: CDR1 LNHNV, CDR2 YYDKDF (reference sequence). The CDR3 extends over 14 amino acids. V dropped 3 bases and J dropped 4 bases, with 12 bases sitting between them. DNA of the CDR3: TGTGCCACCAGCAGGGACTTTGATACCTATGGCTACACCTTC. This sequence encodes CATSRDFDTYGYTF.

This chain connects TRBV10-3 to TRBJ1-2, with 7 bases fitting TRBD1. The CDR3 has 14 amino acids. Germline CDR1 reads ENHRY; CDR2 reads SYGVKD. The V gene end was trimmed by 1 base and the J gene end by 7 bases; junction bases not matched to a gene: 6. CDR3: CAISELNRGAGYTF. Written as DNA, the CDR3 is TGTGCCATCAGTGAGTTGAACAGGGGTGCTGGCTACACCTTC.

The V call is TRBV28, the J call TRBJ2-5; D is ambiguous. Between the trimmed V and J ends, which lost 3 bases and 5 bases, there was a span of 4 bases. Germline loops: CDR1 MDHEN, CDR2 SYDVKM. This CDR3 is 11 amino acids long. For the CDR3, the DNA is TGTGCCAGCAGTTTCATGGAGACCCAGTACTTC. This gives the protein CASSFMETQYF.

The chain has TRBV15 and TRBJ1-2; 10 nucleotides align to TRBD1. The CDR3 extends over 18 amino acids. Looked up from germline, CDR1 is LNHNV and CDR2 is YYDKDF (reference sequence). The ends lost 0 bases at V and 4 bases at J; junction bases unmatched: 11. In DNA form, the CDR3 reads TGTGCCACCAGCAGAGATTCCGGGACAGGGGAGGCCATCTATGGCTACACCTTC. This sequence encodes CATSRDSGTGEAIYGYTF. The full variable domain, rest sourced from reference TRBV15 and TRBJ1-2, is DAMVIQNPRYQVTQFGKPVTLSCSQTLNHNVMYWYQQKSSQAPKLLFHYYDKDFNNEADTPDNFQSRRPNTSFCFLDIRSPGLGDTAMYLCATSRDSGTGEAIYGYTFGSGTRLTVV.

The rearrangement joins TRBV7-8 to TRBJ2-1, with D maybe TRBD2 (6 bases). Between the trimmed V and J ends, which lost 4 bases and 5 bases, there was a span of 21 bases. CDR1 and CDR2 (germline): SGHVS, FQNEAQ. The CDR3 covers 17 residues. The CDR3 region has the DNA TGTGCCAGCAGCTCAGGACGCTGGGGGGAAAAGGACAATGAGCAGTTCTTC. This translates into CASSSGRWGEKDNEQFF.

This chain connects TRBV19 to TRBJ1-1; a weak D match, TRBD1 (5 bases). Germline CDR1 and CDR2: LNHDA and SQIVND (reference sequence). This CDR3 has 14 residues. Trimming left V 0 bases short and J 3 bases short, with 8 bases between. The CDR3 loop is CASSIDREDTEAFF. The CDR3 DNA reads TGTGCCAGTAGTATAGACAGGGAGGACACTGAAGCTTTCTTT.

The gene calls are TRBV7-9 and TRBJ1-2, with TRBD1 matching 9 bases. CDR3 size: 19 residues. In germline, CDR1 is SEHNR, CDR2 FQNEAQ (reference sequence). Trimming cost V 5 bases and J 1 base; bases outside gene matches: 17. The CDR3 loop reads CASSPPGQGHQRGNYGYTF. The DNA of the CDR3 is TGTGCCAGCAGCCCGCCGGGACAGGGTCACCAAAGGGGTAACTATGGCTACACCTTC.

V and J are TRBV21-1 and TRBJ1-3; TRBD1, the table's D call, was not compared with the DNA. TRBV21-1 is designated a pseudogene. The CDR3 totals 17 residues. This chain's CDR3 is CASSRTGTGLSGNTIYF. The CDR3 region has the DNA TGTGCCAGCAGCCGTACTGGGACAGGGTTGTCAGGAAACACCATATATTTT.

This clone was seen a few times. J is TRBJ2-1 and V is TRBV9, with 8 bases identical to TRBD2. With 3 bases clipped from V and 0 bases from J, the junction kept 5 bases outside the gene matches. The CDR3 spans 16 residues. From germline, CDR1 is SGDLS and CDR2 YYNGEE. This CDR3 reads CASSGTSGSSYNEQFF. The CDR3 bases are TGTGCCAGCAGCGGAACGAGCGGGAGCTCCTACAATGAGCAGTTCTTC.

The rearrangement links TRBV20-1 to TRBJ1-1; 8 nucleotides match TRBD1. Losses at the gene ends were 4 bases for V and 7 bases for J; bases not matched to a gene: 2. The CDR3 totals 11 residues. Germline CDR1 DFQATT, CDR2 SNEGSKA (reference sequence). CDR3 loop: CSATQGVEAFF. CDR3 nucleotides: TGCAGTGCTACACAGGGGGTTGAAGCTTTCTTT.

The V and J genes are TRBV5-1 and TRBJ2-7, with D unresolved. Trimming took off 1 base at V and 5 bases at J, with 10 bases between the two ends. The CDR3 length is 13 residues. Germline lookup yields CDR1 SGHRS and CDR2 YFSETQ. In DNA, the CDR3 is TGCGCCAGCAGCTTGACCCAAGCCGACGAGCAGTACTTC. It is translated as CASSLTQADEQYF.

The genes are TRBV7-8 and TRBJ2-2; TRBD1 aligns across 12 bases. The CDR3 sequence is 16 residues long. Germline loops: CDR1 SGHVS, CDR2 FQNEAQ. After removal of 6 bases from V and 6 bases from J, the junction contained 8 bases not matched to a gene. The CDR3 is CASSHRGTGGSGELFF. The CDR3 region has the DNA TGTGCCAGCAGTCATCGCGGGACAGGGGGCTCCGGGGAGCTGTTTTTT.

J is TRBJ2-1 and V is TRBV3-1 (or the pseudogene TRBV3-2); weak D call: TRBD2 (6 bases). Germline V gene lookup returns CDR1 LGHDT and CDR2 YNNKEL (reference sequence). Between the trimmed V and J ends, which lost 3 bases and 0 bases, there was a span of 15 bases. This CDR3 region has 17 residues. CDR3: CASSQARTTYSYNEQFF. CDR3 nucleotides: TGTGCCAGCAGCCAGGCGCGGACTACCTACTCCTACAATGAGCAGTTCTTC.

The chain links TRBV28 to TRBJ2-1, with D uncertain. Trimming removed 1 base at V and 8 bases at J, with 9 bases between. Germline CDR1 is MDHEN and CDR2 is SYDVKM. The CDR3 totals 13 residues. The CDR3 DNA follows: TGTGCCAGCAGTTTATCCTCTATCTATGAGCAGTTCTTC. It codes for CASSLSSIYEQFF.

V usage is TRBV4-1 and J usage is TRBJ1-3; 7 bases are shared with TRBD1. The CDR3 is 17 amino acids. Losses at the gene ends were 6 bases for V and 0 bases for J; bases not matched to a gene: 11. From germline, CDR1 is MGHRA and CDR2 YSYEKL. CDR3: CASSRTGTEVSGNTIYF. In DNA form, the CDR3 reads TGCGCCAGCAGTCGTACCGGGACAGAAGTCTCTGGAAACACCATATATTTT.

The J gene is TRBJ2-3, the V gene TRBV9; D is perhaps TRBD2 (6 bases). V lost 4 bases to trimming and J lost 4 bases, with 13 bases between them. CDR3 length: 14 residues. CDR1 and CDR2 (germline): SGDLS, YYNGEE. In DNA, the CDR3 is TGTGCCAGCAGCCCCAGACTAGTTTCAGATACGCAGTATTTT. As protein: CASSPRLVSDTQYF.

The rearrangement links TRBV25-1 to TRBJ2-1; D may be TRBD2 (5 bases). Germline CDR1 reads MGHDK; CDR2 reads SYGVNS. Trimming shortened V by 0 bases and J by 6 bases, and 9 bases separated the two germline ends. This CDR3 is 14 amino acids long. The CDR3 DNA sequence: TGTGCCAGCAGTGAATATATTCGGGGCAATGAGCAGTTCTTC. It translates to CASSEYIRGNEQFF.

This sequence joins TRBV7-2 and TRBJ2-2, with a weak D call TRBD2 (7 bases). The V gene's germline CDR1 is SGHTA and CDR2 FQGNSA. The CDR3 has 16 residues. The germline V and J ends were trimmed by 4 bases and 7 bases, with 19 bases remaining between them. The CDR3: CASSSYGGGKVGELFF. The DNA for the CDR3 is TGTGCCAGCAGCTCATATGGCGGGGGCAAAGTCGGGGAGCTGTTTTTT. Complete variable domain (other parts from reference TRBV7-2 and TRBJ2-2): GAGVSQSPSNKVTEKGKDVELRCDPISGHTALYWYRQSLGQGLEFLIYFQGNSAPDKSGLPSDRFSAERTGGSVSTLTIQRTQQEDSAVYLCASSSYGGGKVGELFFGEGSRLTVL.

The rearrangement joins TRBV9 to TRBJ2-1; 7 bases are shared with TRBD1. Germline V lookup: CDR1 SGDLS, CDR2 YYNGEE. The CDR3 sequence is 15 residues long. Trimming removed 4 bases from V and 4 bases from J; junction bases left unmatched: 8. This CDR3 is CASSLYRTGYNEQFF. For the CDR3, the DNA is TGTGCCAGCAGCCTTTACCGGACAGGATACAATGAGCAGTTCTTC.